The T cell receptor (beta chain) described here comes from a study of blood T cell repertoires in COVID-19. About the study: Acute-phase and convalescent COVID-19 samples originated in the United States, Italy and Spain.

The J segment lost 0 bases and the V segment lost 0 bases, leaving 10 bases of the junction unmatched. This CDR3 is 19 amino acids long. Germline V gene lookup returns CDR1 MGHRA and CDR2 YSYEKL. Allocation to cohorts depended on clinical history reported by the participants. Study processing details: Estimation of nucleated cell counts relied on the amplification of reference gene primers. Produced via immunoSEQ multiplex PCR; TCRdb's table is partial and in-frame only. The D gene and trimming were derived from the DNA, and the V and J assignments and clone size from that table. The profile shows about 210,000 clones, 80% to 85% of them singletons.

The chain employs TRBV4-1 and TRBJ1-3; 8 nucleotides align to TRBD1. Sequences were obtained from PBMCs or T cells enriched from blood (not recorded which). This sequence was found in a woman in her 50s with acute COVID-19. This CDR3 reads CASSQEGRGLSRSGNTIYF. In nucleotides, the CDR3 is TGCGCCAGCAGCCAAGAGGGCAGGGGGCTATCCCGCTCTGGAAACACCATATATTTT.